The present T cell receptor (beta chain) was sequenced within a study of blood T cell repertoires in COVID-19. CDR3 length equals 13 residues. Losses at the gene ends were 7 bases for V and 2 bases for J; bases not matched to a gene: 4. In its sample, this clone was seen once. The repertoire was sequenced with immunoSEQ multiplex PCR; TCRdb's copy has only in-frame clones and lacks some. Of 120,000 to 150,000 clones listed, roughly 86% are singletons. The receptor's source is a woman between 50 and 59 years old with acute or convalescent COVID-19. The V gene is TRBV12-3 or TRBV12-4, the J gene TRBJ2-7; 8 bases are a match to TRBD1. The sequenced sample was peripheral blood. CDR3 amino acids: CASTLTGAYEQYF. DNA of the CDR3: TGTGCCAGCACCTTGACAGGGGCCTACGAGCAGTACTTC.